Listed below are T cell receptor beta chains from one sample, sequenced in a study of blood T cell repertoires in COVID-19. The method was immunoSEQ multiplex PCR; TCRdb's version includes in-frame clones alone and lacks a portion of them. The sample carries some 400,000 clones, roughly 91% recorded once. Sequencing was carried out using PBMCs or T cells enriched from blood (not recorded which). The origin of the receptors is a woman aged 30 to 39 who had recovered from COVID-19. The CDR3 runs from the conserved cysteine through the conserved F or W.

j_call v_call cdr3_aa
TRBJ1-1 TRBV3-1/TRBV3-2 CASSPLGDTEAFF
TRBJ1-5 TRBV30 CAWSLDRGNQPQHF
TRBJ1-1 TRBV7-9 CASSLQGANTEAFF
TRBJ2-3 TRBV7-3 CASSPRGTSGSFRPDTQYF
TRBJ1-4 TRBV11-2 CASSLDLRQAGNEKLFF
TRBJ1-1 TRBV14 CASSQVQGTEAFF
TRBJ1-2 TRBV6-6 CASSQLTGNHYGYTF
TRBJ2-1 TRBV7-9 CASSYISGTGYNEQFF
TRBJ2-3 TRBV10-1 CASSESPADTDTQYF
TRBJ2-3 TRBV27 CASTFLRGGSVDTQYF
TRBJ1-2 TRBV7-2 CASSLRRSTGNNYGYTF
TRBJ2-5 TRBV19 CASSKASGSTAETQYF
TRBJ1-1 TRBV3-1/TRBV3-2 CASSQTGGSTEAFF
TRBJ1-2 TRBV12-3/TRBV12-4 CASRQSNYGYTF
TRBJ2-1 TRBV24-1 CATSDGLVGTAYNEQFF
TRBJ2-7 TRBV7-9 CASSLRQAGGREQYF
TRBJ1-4 TRBV9 CASSAGDSFATNEKLFF
TRBJ1-1 TRBV27 CASSFARGRLSTEAFF
TRBJ1-5 TRBV9 CASSPGDYSNQPQHF
TRBJ1-5 TRBV2 CASSERGVGQPQHF
TRBJ1-1 TRBV19 CASRSRGGLTEAFF
TRBJ1-2 TRBV30 CAWSSPGGGYTF